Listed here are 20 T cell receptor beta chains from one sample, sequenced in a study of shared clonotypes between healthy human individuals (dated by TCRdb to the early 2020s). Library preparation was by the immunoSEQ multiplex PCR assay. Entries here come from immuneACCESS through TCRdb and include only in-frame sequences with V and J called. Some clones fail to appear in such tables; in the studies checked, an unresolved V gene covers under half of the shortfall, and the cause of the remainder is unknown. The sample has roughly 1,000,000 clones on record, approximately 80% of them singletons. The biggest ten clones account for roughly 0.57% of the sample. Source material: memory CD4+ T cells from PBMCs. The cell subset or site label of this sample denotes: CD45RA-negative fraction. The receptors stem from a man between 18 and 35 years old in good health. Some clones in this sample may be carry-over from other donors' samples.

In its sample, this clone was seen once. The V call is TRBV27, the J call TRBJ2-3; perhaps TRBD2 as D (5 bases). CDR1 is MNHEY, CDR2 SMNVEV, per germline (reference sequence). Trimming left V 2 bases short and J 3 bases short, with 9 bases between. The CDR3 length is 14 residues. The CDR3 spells CASSLGRETDTQYF. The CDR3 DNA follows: TGTGCCAGCAGTTTAGGTAGGGAGACAGATACGCAGTATTTT.

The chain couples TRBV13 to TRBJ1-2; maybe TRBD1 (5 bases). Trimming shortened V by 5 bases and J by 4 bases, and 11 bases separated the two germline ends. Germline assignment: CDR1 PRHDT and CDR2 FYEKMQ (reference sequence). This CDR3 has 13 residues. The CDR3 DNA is TGTGCCAGCAGCACCGGGGGTGTCTATGGCTACACCTTC. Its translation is CASSTGGVYGYTF. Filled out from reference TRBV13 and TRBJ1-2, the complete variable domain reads AAGVIQSPRHLIKEKRETATLKCYPIPRHDTVYWYQQGPGQDPQFLISFYEKMQSDKGSIPDRFSAQQFSDYHSELNMSSLELGDSALYFCASSTGGVYGYTFGSGTRLTVV.

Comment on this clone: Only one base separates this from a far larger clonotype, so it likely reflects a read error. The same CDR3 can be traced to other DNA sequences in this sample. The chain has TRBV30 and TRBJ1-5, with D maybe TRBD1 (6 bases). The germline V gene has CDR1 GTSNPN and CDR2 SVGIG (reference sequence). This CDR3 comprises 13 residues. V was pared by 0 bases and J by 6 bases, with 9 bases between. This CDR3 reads CAWSVTGRQPQHF. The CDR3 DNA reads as TGTGCCTGGAGTGTAACAGGGCGTCAGCCCCAGCATTTT.

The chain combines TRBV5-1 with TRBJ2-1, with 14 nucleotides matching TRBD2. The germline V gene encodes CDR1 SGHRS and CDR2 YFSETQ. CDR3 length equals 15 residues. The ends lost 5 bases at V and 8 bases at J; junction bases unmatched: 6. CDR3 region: CASRLTSGREDEQFF. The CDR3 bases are TGCGCCAGCAGGTTGACTAGCGGGAGGGAGGATGAGCAGTTCTTC.

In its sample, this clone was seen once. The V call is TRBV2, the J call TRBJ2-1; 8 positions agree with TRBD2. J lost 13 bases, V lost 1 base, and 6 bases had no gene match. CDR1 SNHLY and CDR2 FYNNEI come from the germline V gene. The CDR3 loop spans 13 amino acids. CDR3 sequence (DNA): TGTGCCAGCAGTGAAGACGCGACTAGCGTCCAGTTCTTC. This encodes CASSEDATSVQFF.

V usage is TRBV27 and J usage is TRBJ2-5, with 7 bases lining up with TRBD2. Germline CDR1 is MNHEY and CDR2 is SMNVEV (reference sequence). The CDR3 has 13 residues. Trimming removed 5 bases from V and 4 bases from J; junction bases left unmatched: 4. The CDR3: CASSATGGETQYF. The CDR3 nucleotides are TGTGCCAGCAGTGCGACGGGGGGAGAGACCCAGTACTTC.

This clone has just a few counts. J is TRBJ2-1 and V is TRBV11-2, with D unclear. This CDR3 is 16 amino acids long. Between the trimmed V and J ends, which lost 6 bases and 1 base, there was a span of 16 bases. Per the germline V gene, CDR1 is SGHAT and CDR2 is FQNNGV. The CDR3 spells CASSSPGRRSYNEQFF. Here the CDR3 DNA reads TGTGCCAGCAGTTCACCGGGTAGGCGATCCTACAATGAGCAGTTCTTC.

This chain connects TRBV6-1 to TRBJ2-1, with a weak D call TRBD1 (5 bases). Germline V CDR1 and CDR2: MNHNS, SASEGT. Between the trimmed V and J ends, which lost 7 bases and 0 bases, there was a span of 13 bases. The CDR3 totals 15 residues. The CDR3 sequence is CASIIGAYSYNEQFF. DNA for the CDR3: TGTGCCAGCATAATAGGGGCCTACTCCTACAATGAGCAGTTCTTC.

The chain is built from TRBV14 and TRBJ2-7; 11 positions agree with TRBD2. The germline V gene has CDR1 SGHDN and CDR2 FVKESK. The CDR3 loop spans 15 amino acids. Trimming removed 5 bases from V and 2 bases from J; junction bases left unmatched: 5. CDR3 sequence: CASSKLAGAAYEQYF. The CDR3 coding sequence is TGTGCCAGCAGCAAACTAGCGGGAGCAGCCTACGAGCAGTACTTC.

The CDR3 is CASSQQVLGFVQYF. The CDR3 DNA reads TGCGCCAGCAGCCAACAGGTTTTGGGTTTTGTGCAGTACTTC. The chain carries TRBV4-1 and TRBJ2-7; no clear D gene. The germline V gene has CDR1 MGHRA and CDR2 YSYEKL. The germline V and J ends were trimmed by 2 bases and 9 bases, with 17 bases remaining between them. The CDR3 has 14 residues.

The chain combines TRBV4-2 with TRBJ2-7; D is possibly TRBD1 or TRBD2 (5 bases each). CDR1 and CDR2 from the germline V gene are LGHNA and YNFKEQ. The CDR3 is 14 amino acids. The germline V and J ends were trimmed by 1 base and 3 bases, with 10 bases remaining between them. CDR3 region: CASSQVGTDYEQYF. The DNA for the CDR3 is TGTGCCAGCAGCCAAGTCGGGACGGACTACGAGCAGTACTTC.

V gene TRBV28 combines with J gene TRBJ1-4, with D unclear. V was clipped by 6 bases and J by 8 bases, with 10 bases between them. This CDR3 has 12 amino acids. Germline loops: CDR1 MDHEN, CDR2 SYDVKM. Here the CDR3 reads CASRSLGEKLFF. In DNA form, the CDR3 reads TGTGCCAGCAGATCTCTGGGGGAAAAACTGTTTTTT.

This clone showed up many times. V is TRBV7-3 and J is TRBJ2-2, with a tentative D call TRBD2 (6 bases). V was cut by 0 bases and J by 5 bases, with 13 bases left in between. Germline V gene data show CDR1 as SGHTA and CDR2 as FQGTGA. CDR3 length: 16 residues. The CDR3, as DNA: TGTGCCAGCAGCTTAACGGGCGGGACCCAAACCGGGGAGCTGTTTTTT. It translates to CASSLTGGTQTGELFF.

The CDR3 sequence: CATSRAGDRETQYF. The CDR3 DNA is TGTGCCACCAGCAGAGCTGGGGACAGGGAGACCCAGTACTTC. The chain joins TRBV15 to TRBJ2-5, with 8 bases identical to TRBD1. Germline CDR1 and CDR2: LNHNV and YYDKDF (reference sequence). The CDR3 is made up of 14 amino acids. The V gene end was trimmed by 1 base and the J gene end by 5 bases; junction bases not matched to a gene: 3.

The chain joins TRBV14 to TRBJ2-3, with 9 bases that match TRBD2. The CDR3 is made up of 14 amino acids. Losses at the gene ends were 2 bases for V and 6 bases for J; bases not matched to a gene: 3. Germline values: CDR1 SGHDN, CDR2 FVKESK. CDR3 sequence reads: CASSQRLAVDTQYF. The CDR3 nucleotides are TGTGCCAGCAGCCAACGACTAGCGGTTGATACGCAGTATTTT.

In DNA form, the CDR3 reads TGTGCCAGCAGTTTATCATTGGTAGGGGGAATTTACGAGCAGTACTTC. It encodes CASSLSLVGGIYEQYF. The chain carries TRBV27 and TRBJ2-7; a weak D match, TRBD1 (6 bases). In germline, CDR1 is MNHEY, CDR2 SMNVEV (reference sequence). Trimming pared 0 bases from V and 4 bases from J, leaving 16 bases between. This CDR3 contains 16 residues.

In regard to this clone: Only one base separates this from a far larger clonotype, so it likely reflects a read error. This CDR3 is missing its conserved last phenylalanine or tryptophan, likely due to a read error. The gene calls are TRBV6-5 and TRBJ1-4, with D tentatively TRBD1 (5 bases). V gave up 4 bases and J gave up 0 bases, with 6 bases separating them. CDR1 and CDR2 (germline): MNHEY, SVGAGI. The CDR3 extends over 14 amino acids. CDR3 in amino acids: CASSLTATNEKLFL. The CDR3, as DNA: TGTGCCAGCAGTTTGACAGCAACTAATGAAAAACTGTTTCTT.

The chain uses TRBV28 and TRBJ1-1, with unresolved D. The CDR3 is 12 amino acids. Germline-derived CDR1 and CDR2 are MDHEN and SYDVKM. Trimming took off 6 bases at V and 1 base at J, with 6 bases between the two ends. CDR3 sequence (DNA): TGTGCCAGCAGACAGACGAACACTGAAGCTTTCTTT. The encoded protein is CASRQTNTEAFF.

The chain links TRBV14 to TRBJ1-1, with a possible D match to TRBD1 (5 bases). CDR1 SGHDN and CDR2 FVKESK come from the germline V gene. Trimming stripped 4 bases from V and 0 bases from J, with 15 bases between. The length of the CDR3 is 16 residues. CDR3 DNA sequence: TGTGCCAGCAGCCGGGGGATTTGGTTGGTGAACACTGAAGCTTTCTTT. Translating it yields CASSRGIWLVNTEAFF. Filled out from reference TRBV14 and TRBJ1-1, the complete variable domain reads EAGVTQFPSHSVIEKGQTVTLRCDPISGHDNLYWYRRVMGKEIKFLLHFVKESKQDESGMPNNRFLAERTGGTYSTLKVQPAELEDSGVYFCASSRGIWLVNTEAFFGQGTRLTVV.

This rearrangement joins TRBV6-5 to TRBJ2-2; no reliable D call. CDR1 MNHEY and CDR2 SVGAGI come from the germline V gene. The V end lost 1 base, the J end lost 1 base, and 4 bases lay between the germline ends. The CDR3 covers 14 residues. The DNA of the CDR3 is TGTGCCAGCAGTTACTATAAGAACACCGGGGAGCTGTTTTTT. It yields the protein CASSYYKNTGELFF.